Presented here are 29 T cell receptor beta chains from one specimen sequenced in a study of T-cell memory formation after mild COVID-19. TCRdb ran MiXCR on the 5' RACE reads and lists one entry per CDR3 protein. The table shows 500,000 to 550,000 distinct CDR3 sequences, with about a fifth occurring only once. The source material was PBMCs or a T cell subset sorted from them (not recorded which). The origin of the receptors is an adult woman who had mild COVID-19 (a few samples of this study predate the infection). Cell type and time point are not known.

This clonotype was detected a few times. The J gene is TRBJ2-3, the V gene TRBV7-9; 7 nucleotides line up with TRBD2. The V segment lost 1 base and the J segment 4 bases; nucleotides outside the gene matches: 8. Germline values: CDR1 SEHNR, CDR2 FQNEAQ (reference sequence). The CDR3 loop spans 16 amino acids. The CDR3 DNA reads as TGTGCCAGCAGCTTAGGCTCAGCGGGGCTATCAGATACGCAGTATTTT. Protein product: CASSLGSAGLSDTQYF. The whole variable domain, remainder taken from reference TRBV7-9 and TRBJ2-3, is DTGVSQNPRHKITKRGQNVTFRCDPISEHNRLYWYRQTLGQGPEFLTYFQNEAQLEKSRLLSDRFSAERPKGSFSTLEIQRTEQGDSAMYLCASSLGSAGLSDTQYFGPGTRLTVL.

J is TRBJ1-6 and V is TRBV7-9, with 10 bases fitting TRBD1. The germline CDR1 and CDR2 sequences are SEHNR and FQNEAQ (reference sequence). This CDR3 is built from 14 residues. V trimming: 4 bases; J trimming: 10 bases; junction bases outside the gene matches: 4. The CDR3 here is CASSSTGGGSPLHF. DNA for the CDR3: TGTGCCAGCAGCTCGACAGGGGGCGGCTCACCCCTCCACTTT.

This clonotype was detected only a few times. This chain connects TRBV7-9 to TRBJ2-5, with 10 bases identical to TRBD2. Germline CDR1 and CDR2: SEHNR and FQNEAQ (reference sequence). The CDR3 consists of 13 residues. With 4 bases clipped from V and 7 bases from J, the junction kept 3 bases outside the gene matches. The CDR3 spells CASSSSGSGTQYF. CDR3 in DNA: TGTGCCAGCAGCTCTAGCGGGAGTGGGACCCAGTACTTC.

The rearrangement joins TRBV6-1 to TRBJ2-1; TRBD2 agrees at 12 bases. CDR1 is MNHNS, CDR2 SASEGT, per germline. The CDR3 has 15 residues. After removal of 6 bases from V and 9 bases from J, the junction contained 9 bases not matched to a gene. CDR3 in DNA: TGTGCCAGCAGGCTAGCGGGGGGGCCGAGGGGTGAGCAGTTCTTC. Protein sequence: CASRLAGGPRGEQFF.

The J gene is TRBJ1-5, the V gene TRBV12-3 or TRBV12-4; TRBD1 is a possible D gene (6 bases). Trimming pared 4 bases from V and 6 bases from J, leaving 13 bases between. This CDR3 spans 14 amino acids. CDR3 protein: CASSYQGNSQPQHF. As DNA, the CDR3 is TGTGCCAGCAGTTATCAGGGGAACAGTCAGCCCCAGCATTTT.

The J gene is TRBJ1-2, the V gene TRBV29-1, with TRBD1 as a possible D gene (6 bases). CDR1 and CDR2 from the germline V gene are SQVTM and ANQGSEA. This CDR3 spans 14 amino acids. V lost 3 bases, J lost 0 bases, and 11 bases lay in between. The CDR3 region is CSVDPGASNYGYTF. CDR3 sequence (DNA): TGCAGCGTTGATCCAGGGGCCTCTAACTATGGCTACACCTTC.

The chain recombines TRBV29-1 with TRBJ1-4, with D maybe TRBD1 (5 bases). Trimming took off 4 bases at V and 2 bases at J, with 17 bases between the two ends. Germline assignment: CDR1 SQVTM and CDR2 ANQGSEA. CDR3 length: 16 residues. This CDR3 is CSVVTVGVSTNEKLFF. CDR3 sequence (DNA): TGCAGCGTTGTTACCGTAGGGGTTTCGACTAATGAAAAACTGTTTTTT.

This clonotype has only a few counts. The chain has TRBV5-1 and TRBJ2-3; 16 bases map to TRBD2. J lost 4 bases, V lost 3 bases, and 5 bases had no gene match. The CDR3 totals 17 residues. CDR1 and CDR2 from the germline V gene are SGHRS and YFSETQ. Here the CDR3 reads CASSSAGTSGGADTQYF. CDR3 nucleotides: TGCGCCAGCAGCTCGGCCGGGACTAGCGGGGGGGCAGATACGCAGTATTTT.

The V call is TRBV6-2 or TRBV6-3, the J call TRBJ1-2; no definite D call. CDR1 is MNHEY and CDR2 is SVGEGT in the germline V gene. Trimming removed 2 bases from V and 1 base from J, with 11 bases in between. This CDR3 comprises 15 residues. This CDR3 is CASSYVPMDNYGYTF. Here the CDR3 DNA reads TGTGCCAGCAGTTACGTCCCGATGGATAACTATGGCTACACCTTC.

This chain links TRBV10-3 with TRBJ2-1; 7 nucleotides match TRBD2. V shed 7 bases and J 4 bases; nucleotides not matched to a gene: 13. Germline-derived CDR1 and CDR2 are ENHRY and SYGVKD. The CDR3 has 16 residues. The CDR3 bases are TGTGCCATCACCCCCGGGGGTGGACTAGAGTACAATGAGCAGTTCTTC. Translated, it gives CAITPGGGLEYNEQFF.

The rearrangement joins TRBV7-7 to TRBJ2-2, with TRBD1 as a possible D gene (5 bases). CDR1 is SSHAT and CDR2 is FNYEAQ in the germline V gene (reference sequence). The CDR3 has 18 amino acids. Trimming stripped 1 base from V and 1 base from J, with 16 bases between. CDR3: CASSLVLDAGLNTGELFF. The CDR3 nucleotides read TGTGCCAGCAGCTTAGTTTTGGACGCAGGGTTGAACACCGGGGAGCTGTTTTTT.

V gene TRBV7-2 combines with J gene TRBJ2-2; either TRBD1 or TRBD2 may supply D (5 bases each). V lost 3 bases to trimming and J lost 6 bases, with 8 bases between them. From germline, CDR1 is SGHTA and CDR2 FQGNSA. This CDR3 region has 13 residues. CDR3 DNA: TGTGCCAGCAGCTTGGGGGACCCCGGGGAGCTGTTTTTT. Translated: CASSLGDPGELFF.

This clonotype was counted only a few times. The genes are TRBV20-1 and TRBJ2-6; D unclear. Germline CDR1 reads DFQATT; CDR2 reads SNEGSKA (reference sequence). CDR3 length equals 14 residues. V lost 4 bases and J lost 2, with 9 bases in between. The CDR3: CSAKRVPGANVLTF. The CDR3 DNA reads as TGCAGTGCTAAGAGAGTTCCTGGGGCCAACGTCCTGACTTTC.

This clonotype was seen a handful of times. V is TRBV4-1 and J is TRBJ2-7; tentatively, D is TRBD1 (5 bases). The CDR3 has 14 amino acids. V was pared by 0 bases and J by 7 bases, with 13 bases between. Germline lookup yields CDR1 MGHRA and CDR2 YSYEKL. The CDR3 sequence: CASSQEDRGAEQYF. The CDR3 bases are TGCGCCAGCAGCCAAGAGGATCGTGGGGCGGAGCAGTACTTC.

This clonotype was found a few times. This rearrangement joins TRBV7-9 to TRBJ2-7; possibly TRBD2 for D (5 bases). Germline V gene lookup returns CDR1 SEHNR and CDR2 FQNEAQ (reference sequence). Trimming left V 5 bases short and J 3 bases short, with 11 bases between. This CDR3 region has 13 residues. In nucleotides, the CDR3 is TGTGCCAGCAGCGTACTAGGAAACTACGAGCAGTACTTC. Translation: CASSVLGNYEQYF.

The chain has TRBV6-5 and TRBJ2-1, with TRBD1 matching over 9 bases. With 7 bases clipped from V and 8 bases from J, the junction kept 9 bases outside the gene matches. The CDR3 is made up of 14 amino acids. Germline assignment: CDR1 MNHEY and CDR2 SVGAGI. CDR3 nucleotide sequence: TGTGCCAGCACACGAAGACAGGGGGTTTATGAGCAGTTCTTC. Its translation: CASTRRQGVYEQFF.

The chain carries TRBV28 and TRBJ1-5; TRBD1 is a possible D gene (6 bases). Trimming left V 6 bases short and J 2 bases short, with 14 bases between. The CDR3 has 15 amino acids. Germline CDR1 is MDHEN and CDR2 is SYDVKM. The CDR3 sequence is CASRGMGAGNQPQHF. CDR3 coding DNA: TGTGCCAGCAGGGGAATGGGGGCAGGCAATCAGCCCCAGCATTTT.

The rearrangement uses TRBV27 and TRBJ2-5; D may be TRBD1 or TRBD2 (5 bases each). CDR1 is MNHEY, CDR2 SMNVEV, per germline (reference sequence). This CDR3 has 15 residues. The V end was cut by 1 base, the J end by 1 base, with 10 bases between. The CDR3 protein is CASSLFLGVQETQYF. The DNA for the CDR3 is TGTGCCAGCAGTTTATTTCTGGGGGTCCAAGAGACCCAGTACTTC.

The rearrangement links TRBV4-1 to TRBJ1-1; tentative D call: TRBD1 (5 bases). Deletions cut 4 bases from V and 5 bases from J, with 14 bases between. This CDR3 region has 14 residues. Germline CDR1 is MGHRA and CDR2 is YSYEKL. CDR3 loop: CASSLPTSGTEAFF. DNA of the CDR3: TGCGCCAGCAGCCTTCCCACCTCAGGGACTGAAGCTTTCTTT.

CDR3 DNA sequence: TGTGCAAGTCGCTTAGAGAAAGAAGAGACCCAGTACTTC. Encoded protein: CASRLEKEETQYF. This chain joins TRBV12-2 and TRBJ2-5. TRBV12-2 is recorded as a pseudogene. CDR3 size: 13 residues.

CDR3 amino acids: CASSPTGALAKNIQYF. The CDR3 nucleotides are TGTGCCAGCAGTCCCACCGGGGCCTTAGCCAAAAACATTCAGTACTTC. The chain carries TRBV12-3 or TRBV12-4 and TRBJ2-4; either TRBD1 or TRBD2 may fit D (5 bases each). There are 16 residues in the CDR3. Trimming left V 5 bases short and J 0 bases short, with 14 bases between.

This chain links TRBV14 with TRBJ2-2; no reliable D call. V was clipped by 1 base and J by 2 bases, with 11 bases between them. The CDR3 loop spans 16 amino acids. In germline, CDR1 is SGHDN, CDR2 FVKESK. The CDR3 loop reads CASSQGSYRNTGELFF. DNA for the CDR3: TGTGCCAGCAGCCAAGGAAGTTACAGAAACACCGGGGAGCTGTTTTTT.

This clonotype was counted only a few times. The CDR3 loop is CASSLLAPSYSGANVLTF. CDR3 sequence (DNA): TGTGCCAGCAGTTTACTAGCGCCAAGCTACTCTGGGGCCAACGTCCTGACTTTC. The chain joins TRBV27 to TRBJ2-6; possible D gene TRBD2, 6 bases. V was shortened by 2 bases and J by 0 bases, with 14 bases between the two germline ends. Germline-derived CDR1 and CDR2 are MNHEY and SMNVEV (reference sequence). The CDR3 covers 18 residues. The complete variable domain, with remaining parts taken from reference TRBV27 and TRBJ2-6, reads EAQVTQNPRYLITVTGKKLTVTCSQNMNHEYMSWYRQDPGLGLRQIYYSMNVEVTDKGDVPEGYKVSRKEKRNFPLILESPSPNQTSLYFCASSLLAPSYSGANVLTFGAGSRLTVL.

This clonotype showed up just a few times. The chain combines TRBV5-5 with TRBJ1-1; no clear D. V was pared by 4 bases and J by 1 base, with 11 bases between. The CDR3 has 14 amino acids. Germline CDR1 reads SGHKS; CDR2 reads YYEKEE (reference sequence). CDR3 nucleotides: TGTGCCAGCAGCGGTCCAGGAGGGAACACTGAAGCTTTCTTT. Translation gives CASSGPGGNTEAFF.

There are a few counts of this clonotype. This chain connects TRBV29-1 to TRBJ2-2, with 7 bases matching TRBD2. The J segment lost 7 bases and the V segment lost 6 bases, leaving 8 bases of the junction unmatched. The CDR3 contains 13 residues. The V gene's germline CDR1 is SQVTM and CDR2 ANQGSEA. The CDR3 protein is CSVAGVGIGELFF. The CDR3 nucleotides read TGCAGCGTGGCGGGGGTCGGTATCGGGGAGCTGTTTTTT.

The rearrangement links TRBV4-2 to TRBJ2-7, with D possibly TRBD2 on 5 matching bases. This CDR3 contains 13 residues. CDR1 and CDR2 from the germline V gene are LGHNA and YNFKEQ. Trimming stripped 2 bases from V and 3 bases from J, with 8 bases between. CDR3 protein: CASSQRGNYEQYF. CDR3 DNA: TGTGCCAGCAGCCAACGGGGTAACTACGAGCAGTACTTC.

This clonotype has a single count. This chain joins TRBV20-1 and TRBJ2-6; 8 bases are shared with TRBD1. The CDR3 extends over 17 amino acids. V gave up 0 bases and J gave up 4 bases; unmatched junction bases: 8. Germline-derived CDR1 and CDR2 are DFQATT and SNEGSKA (reference sequence). This CDR3 reads CSAREAGGTRGANVLTF. CDR3 nucleotides: TGCAGTGCTAGAGAGGCAGGGGGCACGAGGGGGGCCAACGTCCTGACTTTC.

The table lists this clonotype with a few counts. The chain uses TRBV2 and TRBJ2-4, with 7 bases fitting TRBD1. Per the germline V gene, CDR1 is SNHLY and CDR2 is FYNNEI. The CDR3 is 14 residues long. The V segment lost 8 bases and the J segment 1 base; nucleotides outside the gene matches: 5. The DNA of the CDR3 is TGTGCCAGCGCGGAGGACAGGGCCAAAAACATTCAGTACTTC. It specifies CASAEDRAKNIQYF.

This clonotype occurred a few times. V and J are TRBV20-1 and TRBJ1-5, with D uncertain. V was trimmed by 1 base and J by 0 bases, leaving 7 bases between them. The CDR3 contains 14 residues. Germline V CDR1 and CDR2: DFQATT, SNEGSKA (reference sequence). CDR3 sequence: CSARVQSSNQPQHF. DNA for the CDR3: TGCAGTGCTAGAGTACAGAGTAGCAATCAGCCCCAGCATTTT.